Listed below are T cell receptor beta chains from one sample, sequenced in a study of metastatic and nonmetastatic thyroid tumors. TCRdb called clones again from the PCR reads with MiXCR. Here the sample spans approximately 70,000 clones, about 4% being singletons. The sequenced material came from blood. These receptors originate from a female donor with papillary thyroid cancer or a benign thyroid nodule (not recorded which). Some clones in this sample may be carry-over from other donors' samples. Both conserved end residues are part of each CDR3. The order of the fields is J gene, V gene, CDR3 protein.

J gene: TRBJ2-2; V gene: TRBV27; CDR3 protein: CASKGLAGVEADTGELFF
J gene: TRBJ2-6; V gene: TRBV19; CDR3 protein: CASSIPSSKGTRRANVMTF
J gene: TRBJ2-1; V gene: TRBV20-1; CDR3 protein: CSASDRGRGNEQFF
J gene: TRBJ1-2; V gene: TRBV10-3; CDR3 protein: CAISESRTGTYGYTF
J gene: TRBJ1-2; V gene: TRBV16; CDR3 protein: CASTVTGEGYTF
J gene: TRBJ2-5; V gene: TRBV20-1; CDR3 protein: CSAPETQYF
J gene: TRBJ1-6; V gene: TRBV7-2; CDR3 protein: CASSLQGPNSPLHF
J gene: TRBJ2-6; V gene: TRBV18; CDR3 protein: CASSPVVSGANVLTF
J gene: TRBJ2-3; V gene: TRBV12-3/TRBV12-4; CDR3 protein: CASGFRGSAGVADTQYF
J gene: TRBJ2-7; V gene: TRBV2; CDR3 protein: CASTTGKTYEQYF
J gene: TRBJ2-2; V gene: TRBV30; CDR3 protein: CAWTAGPGELFF
J gene: TRBJ2-3; V gene: TRBV6-1; CDR3 protein: CASSEGADTDTQYF